This TCR beta chain came from a study of blood T cell repertoires in COVID-19. Study background: The United States, Italy and Spain provided the acute and convalescent COVID-19 samples.

The CDR3 contains 14 residues. Looked up from germline, CDR1 is PRHDT and CDR2 is FYEKMQ (reference sequence). Trimming shortened V by 6 bases and J by 8 bases, and 17 bases separated the two germline ends. Original analysis: Amplification of reference gene primers provided the estimated nucleated cell counts. Measured with immunoSEQ multiplex PCR; TCRdb has only the in-frame clones, and not every one. V, J and clone size derive from that table, while D and trimming were established from the DNA sequence. The table records about 73,000 clones, about four fifths of them present only once. The clonotype comes from a woman in her fifties or sixties with acute or convalescent COVID-19. Sequencing input: peripheral blood. This chain joins TRBV13 and TRBJ2-1; perhaps TRBD1 as D (6 bases). The CDR3 sequence: CASRYHRGYDEQFF. CDR3 sequence (DNA): TGTGCCAGCAGATACCATAGGGGGTACGATGAGCAGTTCTTC.